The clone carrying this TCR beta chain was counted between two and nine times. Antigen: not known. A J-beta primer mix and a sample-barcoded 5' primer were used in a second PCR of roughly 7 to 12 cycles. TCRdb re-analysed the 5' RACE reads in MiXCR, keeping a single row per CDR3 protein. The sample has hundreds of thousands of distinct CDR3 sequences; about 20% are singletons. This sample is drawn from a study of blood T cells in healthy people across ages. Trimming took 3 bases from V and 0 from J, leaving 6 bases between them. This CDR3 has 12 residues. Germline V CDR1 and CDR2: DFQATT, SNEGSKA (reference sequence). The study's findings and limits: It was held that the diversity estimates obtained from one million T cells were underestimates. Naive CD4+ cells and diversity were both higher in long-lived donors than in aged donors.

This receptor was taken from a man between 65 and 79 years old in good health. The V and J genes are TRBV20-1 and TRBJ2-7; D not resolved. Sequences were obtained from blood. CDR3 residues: CSASKSSYEQYF. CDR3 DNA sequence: TGCAGTGCTAGTAAGAGCTCCTACGAGCAGTACTTC.